This T cell receptor beta chain came from a study of blood T cells in healthy people across ages. Through a sample-barcoded 5' primer and a J-beta primer mix, a second PCR was run for roughly 6 to 11 cycles. Each CDR3 protein is one row after TCRdb ran MiXCR on the 5' RACE reads. In the table there are 1.8 million or so distinct CDR3 sequences, around 42% of which are singletons. CDR3 length equals 15 residues. V lost 4 bases and J lost 5; bases outside the gene matches: 6. Germline CDR1 is LGHNA and CDR2 is YSLEER. The sample taken for sequencing was blood. This chain uses TRBV4-3 with TRBJ2-2, with 8 bases matching TRBD1. The sequence was obtained from a human donor in good health. This chain's CDR3 is CASSRQGAETGELFF. The DNA for the CDR3 is TGCGCCAGCAGCCGGCAGGGGGCGGAGACCGGGGAGCTGTTTTTT.